This TCR beta chain emerged from a study of shared T cell receptors in the human thymus. The CDR3 spans 18 residues. V lost 0 bases, J lost 4 bases, and 20 bases lay in between. Measured with immunoSEQ multiplex PCR; TCRdb has only the in-frame clones, and not every one. Found here are hundreds of thousands of clones, roughly 90% of them singletons; the top ten hold 0.008% to 0.011%. This same sample was also taken into another study, of human thymus T cells. Per that study: Corrective surgery for congenital heart defects was being performed on the healthy Finnish infants who were the donors. Thymic material originated from resections removed in the course of corrective heart surgery. Unrelated individuals were reported by related research to share highly overlapping thymic repertoires.

This receptor was taken from a boy in the first two years of life with a congenital heart defect. The rearrangement joins TRBV5-3 to TRBJ2-1, with no clear D. TRBV5-3 is reported as an ORF; its role is uncertain. The sample comprised thymocytes. In DNA form, the CDR3 reads TGTGCCAGAAGCTTGGGCCAAGCCGGTGGTGGGCCTTACAATGAGCAGTTCTTC. Encoded protein: CARSLGQAGGGPYNEQFF.